The clone carrying this T cell receptor beta chain came up once. Its antigen remains unidentified. The CDR3 spans 12 residues. V lost 0 bases and J 7 bases, leaving 7 bases between the germline ends. Germline V gene sequence: CDR1 SGDLS, CDR2 YYNGEE. This record belongs to a study of OX40 agonist ivuxolimab in advanced cancers. Only in-frame clones appear in the TCRdb table, and some are missing; sequencing was by immunoSEQ multiplex PCR. The sample shows about 71,000 clones, less than 85% of them seen only once. Study-level points and caveats: Expanded peripheral T-cell antigen specificity went undetermined.

This TCR came from an adult with an advanced solid tumor such as melanoma, head and neck, liver or kidney cancer. This material consisted of CD4+ or CD8+ T cells sorted from blood, taken in a trial of the OX40 agonist ivuxolimab. The J gene is TRBJ2-5, the V gene TRBV9; D assignment may be TRBD1 or TRBD2 (5 bases each). CDR3 nucleotides: TGTGCCAGCAGCGTAGTTGGGGGGACCCAGTACTTC. Its translation: CASSVVGGTQYF. The full variable domain, in which reference TRBV9 and TRBJ2-5 provide the parts outside the CDR3, is DSGVTQTPKHLITATGQRVTLRCSPRSGDLSVYWYQQSLDQGLQFLIQYYNGEERAKGNILERFSAQQFPDLHSELNLSSLELGDSALYFCASSVVGGTQYFGPGTRLLVL.